This entry lists 16 T cell receptor beta chains sequenced from one sample in a study of Graves' ophthalmopathy and Graves' hyperthyroidism. Researchers took RNA transcripts and amplified TCR beta CDR3 regions from them. In the first round, RT-PCR was carried out with HTBI primers, and a multiplex PCR formed the second round. TCRdb re-called the multiplex PCR reads through MiXCR, storing one row per CDR3 protein. The sample includes about 740,000 distinct CDR3 sequences, 40% of them seen just once. The source material was peripheral blood. The receptors come from an adult man with Graves' ophthalmopathy.

For this clonotype: The junction departs from the called germline gene at one end, perhaps through a read error. V and J are TRBV25-1 and TRBJ2-5; TRBD2 agrees at 14 bases. CDR1 is MGHDK, CDR2 SYGVNS, per germline. The CDR3 loop spans 16 amino acids. In DNA form, the CDR3 reads TGTGCCAGCAGTCCTCGGGGAGTGGGACTAGCGGGAGTTAGTCACTTC. Its translation is CASSPRGVGLAGVSHF.

This clonotype was found a few times. This chain connects TRBV12-3 or TRBV12-4 to TRBJ1-1; D is ambiguous. V lost 1 base to trimming and J lost 7 bases, with 1 base between them. This CDR3 region has 10 residues. CDR3 DNA sequence: TGTGCCAGCAGTTTAGGTGAAGCTTTCTTT. Its protein product is CASSLGEAFF.

This chain links TRBV29-1 with TRBJ2-5, with 8 bases aligning to TRBD1. Germline V CDR1 and CDR2: SQVTM, ANQGSEA. This CDR3 is 13 amino acids long. The CDR3 nucleotides are TGCAGTGCTAGAACAGGGGGGACGGAGACCCAGTACTTC. Protein product: CSARTGGTETQYF. The variable domain in full, completed from reference TRBV29-1 and TRBJ2-5, reads SAVISQKPSRDICQRGTSLTIQCQVDSQVTMMFWYRQQPGQSLTLIATANQGSEATYESGFVIDKFPISRPNLTFSTLTVSNMSPEDSSIYLCSARTGGTETQYFGPGTRLLVL.

Points on this clonotype: One junction end does not reproduce the germline sequence, and a read error may be involved. This chain links TRBV5-5 with TRBJ2-1; D is unresolved. This CDR3 region has 14 residues. From germline, CDR1 is SGHKS and CDR2 YYEKEE (reference sequence). The CDR3: CASSLETRQDEQFF. Written as DNA, the CDR3 is TGCGCCAGCAGCTTGGAAACTCGGCAGGATGAGCAGTTCTTC.

This clonotype turned up a few times. V and J are TRBV5-4 and TRBJ1-1, with D unclear. CDR3 size: 15 residues. V was clipped by 0 bases and J by 0 bases, with 9 bases between them. From germline, CDR1 is SGHNT and CDR2 YYREEE (reference sequence). This CDR3 is CASSLDGRMNTEAFF. The CDR3 DNA follows: TGTGCCAGCAGCTTGGACGGCAGAATGAACACTGAAGCTTTCTTT.

The gene calls are TRBV12-3 or TRBV12-4 and TRBJ2-7; D gene unclear. The CDR3 has 14 amino acids. Trimming pared 6 bases from V and 2 bases from J, leaving 14 bases between. CDR3 DNA sequence: TGTGCCAGCAGCAATAGGACGGTAACCTACGAGCAGTACTTC. It translates to CASSNRTVTYEQYF.

This sequence joins TRBV2 and TRBJ2-7; TRBD1 might be the D (5 bases). Germline V gene sequence: CDR1 SNHLY, CDR2 FYNNEI. The length of the CDR3 is 13 residues. CDR3 DNA sequence: TGTGACCCCCGCGACAGTGTACCCTACGAGCAGTACTTC. It is translated as CDPRDSVPYEQYF.

A remark on this clonotype: This may be a read error: a much more frequent sequence differs by one nucleotide. The chain combines TRBV7-9 with TRBJ1-1; a weak D match, TRBD1 (6 bases). The CDR3 is 14 residues long. The V and J ends lost 3 bases and 6 bases respectively, with 14 bases between them. Germline CDR1 is SEHNR and CDR2 is FQNEAQ (reference sequence). Here the CDR3 DNA reads TGTGCCAGCAGCTTGATGGGTGGGGGCGCTGAAGCTTTCTTT. Its protein product is CASSLMGGGAEAFF.

This clonotype has a count of ten or more. This rearrangement joins TRBV10-3 to TRBJ2-7; unclear D gene. The CDR3 totals 13 residues. Germline V lookup: CDR1 ENHRY, CDR2 SYGVKD. V gave up 4 bases and J gave up 4 bases, with 11 bases separating them. The CDR3 reads CAISANLNYEQYF. CDR3 DNA sequence: TGTGCCATCAGTGCTAACCTTAATTACGAGCAGTACTTC.

In regard to this clonotype: A junction end diverges from the germline sequence, so it may reflect a read error. V gene TRBV10-3 combines with J gene TRBJ1-1; 8 bases line up with TRBD1. The CDR3 length is 13 residues. CDR1 and CDR2 from the germline V gene are ENHRY and SYGVKD. The chain's CDR3 is CASSSSGGLEAFF. The CDR3 region has the DNA TGTGCCAGCAGTTCATCAGGGGGCCTTGAAGCTTTCTTT.

The J gene is TRBJ1-2, the V gene TRBV29-1, with 7 bases lining up with TRBD1. The V and J ends lost 8 bases and 2 bases, in that order; junction bases with no gene match: 11. The CDR3 has 14 amino acids. Germline V gene data show CDR1 as SQVTM and CDR2 as ANQGSEA. This CDR3 reads CSSLGDRVNYGYTF. CDR3 coding DNA: TGCAGCAGCTTGGGTGACAGGGTGAACTATGGCTACACCTTC. Looking up the rest from reference TRBV29-1 and TRBJ1-2 gives the full variable domain: SAVISQKPSRDICQRGTSLTIQCQVDSQVTMMFWYRQQPGQSLTLIATANQGSEATYESGFVIDKFPISRPNLTFSTLTVSNMSPEDSSIYLCSSLGDRVNYGYTFGSGTRLTVV.

With respect to this clonotype: Since a much larger clone is just one base distant, this may be a read error. The chain has TRBV7-9 and TRBJ2-5; TRBD2 matches 8 bases. CDR3 length: 14 residues. Trimming cost V 6 bases and J 9 bases; bases outside gene matches: 12. The germline V gene has CDR1 SEHNR and CDR2 FQNEAQ (reference sequence). CDR3 loop: CASSTRLARGAQYF. The CDR3 coding sequence is TGTGCCAGCAGTACGCGACTAGCGCGCGGGGCCCAGTACTTC.

The chain recombines TRBV29-1 with TRBJ2-6; TRBD2 aligns across 7 bases. CDR3 size: 15 residues. Looked up from germline, CDR1 is SQVTM and CDR2 is ANQGSEA. V was pared by 2 bases and J by 3 bases, with 4 bases of the junction left unmatched. CDR3 DNA sequence: TGCAGCGTTGAATGGGGGGGAGATGGGGCCAACGTCCTGACTTTC. Encoded protein: CSVEWGGDGANVLTF. Combining the CDR3 with reference TRBV29-1 and TRBJ2-6 gives the whole variable domain SAVISQKPSRDICQRGTSLTIQCQVDSQVTMMFWYRQQPGQSLTLIATANQGSEATYESGFVIDKFPISRPNLTFSTLTVSNMSPEDSSIYLCSVEWGGDGANVLTFGAGSRLTVL.

With regard to this clonotype: A clone one base away is much larger, so this may be a read error. The chain recombines TRBV24-1 with TRBJ1-1, with 9 bases identical to TRBD1. CDR3 length: 16 residues. Germline V gene sequence: CDR1 KGHDR, CDR2 SFDVKD. The CDR3 loop reads CATGDGGQGRRTEAFF. The CDR3 DNA reads as TGTGCCACCGGTGATGGCGGACAGGGGAGGAGAACTGAAGCTTTCTTT.

As for this clonotype: At one of its ends the junction is not consistent with the germline gene, which may arise from a read error. The rearrangement joins TRBV19 to TRBJ2-2; TRBD1 aligns across 7 bases. The CDR3 spans 14 residues. CDR1 is LNHDA and CDR2 is SQIVND in the germline V gene (reference sequence). The CDR3, as DNA: TGTGCCAGTAGTCCGGACAGGAACACCGGGGAGCCGTTTTTT. Its translation: CASSPDRNTGEPFF.

On this clonotype itself: It is likely a read error, because the conserved phenylalanine at the end of the CDR3 is missing. It is unclear where the CDR3 begins or ends on the DNA, so no DNA is shown, and the CDR3 is as TCRdb lists it. This chain joins TRBV7-9 and TRBJ2-5; TRBD2 is the table's D call, not checked against the DNA. Germline values: CDR1 SEHNR, CDR2 FQNEAQ (reference sequence). Counting both end residues, the CDR3 totals 11 amino acids. The CDR3 here is CASSLGPTRYY.